One T cell receptor beta chain is described in this entry. The antigen is unknown. A junction end diverges from the germline sequence, so it may reflect a read error. This CDR3 is built from 13 residues. CDR1 is LGHNA and CDR2 is YNFKEQ in the germline V gene. The sample belongs to a study of tumor and adjacent non-tumor tissue in lung cancer. Overall study results and limits: Significantly higher TCR diversity was found in tumor than normal lung.

RNA was extracted from bulk tissue without any cell sorting. A modified ARM-PCR protocol with three rounds of nested PCR amplified TCRbeta. TCRdb recomputed calls from the multiplex PCR reads with MiXCR, one row per CDR3 protein. The table has more than 60,000 distinct CDR3 sequences, roughly 80% seen once. Input material: lung tumor tissue. The receptor was isolated from a woman aged 45-60 years with non-small cell lung cancer. This chain connects TRBV4-2 to TRBJ1-4; TRBD1 might be the D (6 bases). CDR3 region: CAGSQLQGEKLFF. The CDR3 DNA follows: TGTGCCGGCAGCCAGCTACAGGGTGAAAAATTGTTTTTT.